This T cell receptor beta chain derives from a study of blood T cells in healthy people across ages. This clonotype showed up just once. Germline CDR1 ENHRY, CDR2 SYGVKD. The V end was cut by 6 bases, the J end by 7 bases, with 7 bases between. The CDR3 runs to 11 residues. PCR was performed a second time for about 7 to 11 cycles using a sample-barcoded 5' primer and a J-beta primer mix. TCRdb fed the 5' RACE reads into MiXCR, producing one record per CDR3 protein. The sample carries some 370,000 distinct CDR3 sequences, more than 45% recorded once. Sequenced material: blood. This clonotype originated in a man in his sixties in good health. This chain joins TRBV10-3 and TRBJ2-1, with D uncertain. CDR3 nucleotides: TGTGCCATCAGCAAAAAGAATGAGCAGTTCTTC. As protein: CAISKKNEQFF.